This T cell receptor beta chain was profiled in a study of blood T cells in healthy people across ages. Notes on the study in general: Getting older went along with TCR beta diversity per million T cells dropping roughly linearly.

Donors each provided ten milliliters of peripheral blood. Using a J-beta primer mix together with a sample-barcoded 5' primer, a second PCR was run for about 7 to 12 cycles. CDR3-containing paired-end reads numbered at least 3 million in each sample. MiXCR was run by TCRdb on the 5' RACE reads, yielding one entry per CDR3 protein. The sample has about 970,000 distinct CDR3 sequences, roughly 51% seen once; the top ten hold about a fifth. The CDR3 contains 13 residues. Per germline, CDR1 SGHTA and CDR2 FQGNSA. On this clonotype: Its antigen is still unknown.

Sequencing was performed on blood. The V gene is TRBV7-2, the J gene TRBJ2-5; no definite D call. The J call may be wrong; the DNA end is better matched by TRBJ2-7. The TCR was taken from a woman aged 55-75 years in good health. The CDR3 DNA follows: TGTGCCAGCAGCTCCAGAGCGACCTACGAGCAGTACTTC. This translates into CASSSRATYEQYF.